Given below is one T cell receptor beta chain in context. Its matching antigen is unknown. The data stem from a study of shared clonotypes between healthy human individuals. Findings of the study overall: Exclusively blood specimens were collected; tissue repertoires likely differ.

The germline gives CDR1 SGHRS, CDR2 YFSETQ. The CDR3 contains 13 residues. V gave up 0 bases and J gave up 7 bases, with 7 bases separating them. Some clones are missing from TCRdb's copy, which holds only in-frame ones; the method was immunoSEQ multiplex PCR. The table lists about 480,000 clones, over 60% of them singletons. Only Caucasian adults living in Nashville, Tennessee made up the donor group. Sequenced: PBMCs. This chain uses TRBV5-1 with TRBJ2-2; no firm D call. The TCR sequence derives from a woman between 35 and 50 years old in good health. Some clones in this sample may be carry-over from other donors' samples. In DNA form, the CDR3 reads TGCGCCAGCAGCTTGGATGTGGTCGGGGAGCTGTTTTTT. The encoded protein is CASSLDVVGELFF.